This T cell receptor beta chain was found in a study of T cell responses to AZD1222 COVID-19 vaccine. Points from the study as a whole: Unmutated variant regions are reportedly targeted by nearly half of spike-specific TCRs.

As regards this clone: The antigen remains undetermined.

The CDR3 has 15 amino acids. The germline gives CDR1 SGHRS, CDR2 YFSETQ. Trimming at V came to 4 bases and at J to 7 bases, leaving 13 bases not matched to a gene. Assay: immunoSEQ multiplex PCR; the TCRdb copy retains only in-frame clones and omits some. Here the sample spans around 54,000 clones, 86% being singletons. This specimen was peripheral blood, taken 28 days after the second AZD1222 dose. This sequence was found in an adult who received the AZD1222 COVID-19 vaccine. The chain has TRBV5-1 and TRBJ1-1; 7 bases are a match to TRBD1. CDR3 in amino acids: CASSQGGVGLDEAFF. Written as DNA, the CDR3 is TGCGCCAGCAGCCAAGGGGGCGTCGGTCTTGATGAAGCTTTCTTT.